The 30 T cell receptor beta chains in this list originate from one sample, sequenced in a study of blood T cell repertoires in COVID-19. Profiled with immunoSEQ multiplex PCR; TCRdb holds only in-frame clones, not every one. The table shows 75,000 to 90,000 clones, with around 84% occurring only once. What was sequenced was peripheral blood. The receptors here all came from an elderly man with active or convalescent COVID-19.

The J gene is TRBJ1-1, the V gene TRBV28, with 8 bases that match TRBD1. From germline, CDR1 is MDHEN and CDR2 SYDVKM. This CDR3 spans 13 amino acids. Trimming removed 8 bases from V and 9 bases from J; junction bases left unmatched: 11. The CDR3 DNA reads as TGTGCCAGCCTATGGACAGGGAATTTGCAAGCTTTCTTT. Protein: CASLWTGNLQAFF.

This chain links TRBV10-3 with TRBJ2-5, with D perhaps TRBD1 (5 bases). The length of the CDR3 is 13 residues. Deletions cut 8 bases from V and 1 base from J, with 11 bases between. Germline loops: CDR1 ENHRY, CDR2 SYGVKD. The CDR3 DNA reads TGTGCCATCGGAGACAGACTCCAAGAGACCCAGTACTTC. It specifies CAIGDRLQETQYF.

This clone was recorded once. As DNA, the CDR3 is TGTGCCAGCAGACAGACACCGAACTATGGCTACACCTTC. Amino acid sequence: CASRQTPNYGYTF. The V gene is TRBV7-2, the J gene TRBJ1-2, with no clear D. CDR3 length: 13 amino acids. Trimming pared 6 bases from V and 2 bases from J, leaving 10 bases between. Germline CDR1 reads SGHTA; CDR2 reads FQGNSA.

The chain is built from TRBV11-2 and TRBJ2-3; tentatively, D is TRBD1 (7 bases). CDR1 and CDR2 (germline): SGHAT, FQNNGV. V was shortened by 5 bases and J by 0 bases, with 21 bases between the two germline ends. This CDR3 is built from 18 residues. CDR3: CASSRGGQASYSTDTQYF. CDR3 coding DNA: TGTGCCAGCAGCCGGGGAGGACAGGCCTCTTATAGCACAGATACGCAGTATTTT.

The rearrangement joins TRBV19 to TRBJ1-3; TRBD1 is a possible D gene (6 bases). Germline lookup yields CDR1 LNHDA and CDR2 SQIVND (reference sequence). This CDR3 is built from 16 residues. Trimming took off 2 bases at V and 2 bases at J, with 13 bases between the two ends. CDR3 nucleotides: TGTGCCAGTAGTATACCGGCAGGGGTTCCTGGAAACACCATATATTTT. It yields the protein CASSIPAGVPGNTIYF.

The table lists this clone with a count of one. The chain carries TRBV19 and TRBJ1-1, with unresolved D. Germline V gene data show CDR1 as LNHDA and CDR2 as SQIVND (reference sequence). This CDR3 has 10 residues. This CDR3 reads CATRGFEAFF. As DNA, the CDR3 is TGTGCAACGAGAGGGTTTGAAGCTTTCTTT.

The V gene is TRBV13, the J gene TRBJ2-3; D possibly corresponds to TRBD1 (5 bases). Trimming took 1 base from V and 1 from J, leaving 9 bases between them. Germline CDR1 and CDR2: PRHDT and FYEKMQ (reference sequence). The CDR3 covers 15 residues. The CDR3 protein is CASSLAQGGTDTQYF. As DNA, the CDR3 is TGTGCCAGCAGCTTAGCGCAGGGTGGCACAGATACGCAGTATTTT. The full variable domain, completed using reference TRBV13 and TRBJ2-3, is AAGVIQSPRHLIKEKRETATLKCYPIPRHDTVYWYQQGPGQDPQFLISFYEKMQSDKGSIPDRFSAQQFSDYHSELNMSSLELGDSALYFCASSLAQGGTDTQYFGPGTRLTVL.

The genes are TRBV11-2 and TRBJ2-5; 15 bases map to TRBD2. Trimming at V came to 6 bases and at J to 5 bases, leaving 10 bases not matched to a gene. Germline assignment: CDR1 SGHAT and CDR2 FQNNGV. The length of the CDR3 is 17 residues. The CDR3 is CASSFGTSGGRRETQYF. DNA of the CDR3: TGTGCCAGCAGTTTCGGGACTAGCGGGGGGCGGCGTGAGACCCAGTACTTC.

J is TRBJ2-7 and V is TRBV6-2 or TRBV6-3, with TRBD2 matching 9 bases. Germline CDR1 MNHEY, CDR2 SVGEGT. With 3 bases clipped from V and 3 bases from J, the junction kept 6 bases outside the gene matches. This CDR3 region has 15 residues. CDR3 sequence: CASSYGISGGYEQYV. The CDR3 DNA sequence: TGTGCCAGCAGTTATGGAATTAGCGGGGGCTACGAGCAGTACGTC.

This clone was found a few times. The gene calls are TRBV6-2 or TRBV6-3 and TRBJ1-4; D gene uncertain. Germline-derived CDR1 and CDR2 are MNHEY and SVGEGT. V shed 4 bases and J shed 6 bases, with 6 bases lying between them. This CDR3 is built from 12 residues. CDR3 loop: CASSSSDEKLFF. CDR3 bases: TGTGCCAGCAGTTCCTCCGATGAAAAACTGTTTTTT.

J is TRBJ2-5 and V is TRBV4-1, with D possibly matching TRBD1 (5 bases). CDR1 is MGHRA, CDR2 YSYEKL, per germline. The CDR3 is 16 residues long. The ends were cut back, 1 base at V and 4 bases at J, with 16 bases in the middle. DNA of the CDR3: TGCGCCAGCAGCCAAGTGGGGCTTAGGGCAGTAGAGACCCAGTACTTC. This translates into CASSQVGLRAVETQYF.

The chain uses TRBV19 and TRBJ1-5, with unresolved D. In germline, CDR1 is LNHDA, CDR2 SQIVND (reference sequence). This CDR3 region has 16 residues. Trimming shortened V by 5 bases and J by 1 base, and 15 bases separated the two germline ends. CDR3 region: CASSSKDDNSNQPQHF. CDR3 coding DNA: TGTGCCAGTAGTTCCAAAGATGACAACAGCAATCAGCCCCAGCATTTT.

This clone has just one count. The V and J genes are TRBV9 and TRBJ1-3, with 7 bases fitting TRBD1. V trimming: 3 bases; J trimming: 0 bases; junction bases outside the gene matches: 15. In germline, CDR1 is SGDLS, CDR2 YYNGEE. CDR3 length: 19 residues. DNA of the CDR3: TGTGCCAGCAGCGCACTGCGAGGGGGCCAAGTGGGCTCTGGAAACACCATATATTTT. It codes for CASSALRGGQVGSGNTIYF.

This chain uses TRBV5-4 with TRBJ1-3; D unclear. V was clipped by 0 bases and J by 0 bases, with 10 bases between them. The CDR3 has 16 amino acids. Germline V gene data show CDR1 as SGHNT and CDR2 as YYREEE (reference sequence). Here the CDR3 reads CASSLGGETSGNTIYF. For the CDR3, the DNA is TGTGCCAGCAGCTTGGGCGGGGAAACCTCTGGAAACACCATATATTTT.

V usage is TRBV27 and J usage is TRBJ1-1; 8 nucleotides match TRBD1. CDR3 length: 15 amino acids. CDR1 MNHEY and CDR2 SMNVEV come from the germline V gene (reference sequence). The trim removed 5 bases at V and 5 bases at J, leaving 10 bases unmatched. The DNA for the CDR3 is TGTGCCAGCAGTACGAACCAGGGGGCAAAGACTGAAGCTTTCTTT. This gives the protein CASSTNQGAKTEAFF.

The V and J genes are TRBV2 and TRBJ2-3; D call uncertain. The CDR3 runs 10 residues. V was cut by 6 bases and J by 7 bases, with 5 bases left in between. Germline loops: CDR1 SNHLY, CDR2 FYNNEI. The CDR3 region is CASRANTQYF. CDR3 DNA: TGTGCCAGCAGAGCTAATACGCAGTATTTT.

This rearrangement joins TRBV18 to TRBJ2-5; perhaps TRBD2 as D (5 bases). The CDR3 is 13 amino acids. V dropped 5 bases and J dropped 5 bases, with 12 bases sitting between them. CDR1 is KGHSH, CDR2 LQKENI, per germline. The CDR3 DNA reads as TGTGCCAGCTCATTAGCGCCTACCGAGACCCAGTACTTC. Translated, it gives CASSLAPTETQYF.

V usage is TRBV6-5 and J usage is TRBJ2-7, with 8 bases lining up with TRBD1. The V and J ends lost 5 bases and 6 bases, in that order; junction bases with no gene match: 9. The CDR3 covers 14 residues. Germline V gene data show CDR1 as MNHEY and CDR2 as SVGAGI. The CDR3 bases are TGTGCCAGCAGTCCCGGGACAGGCTTCGGCGAGCAGTACGTC. This translates into CASSPGTGFGEQYV.

J is TRBJ2-1 and V is TRBV28; 7 bases line up with TRBD1. From germline, CDR1 is MDHEN and CDR2 SYDVKM. The CDR3 consists of 16 residues. J gave up 1 base and V 6 bases, and 9 bases lay outside the gene matches. The CDR3 DNA reads as TGTGCCAGCAGACCAACCGGGACAGAGTCCTACAATGAGCAGTTCTTC. Its translation: CASRPTGTESYNEQFF.

CDR3 residues: CRDSLYEQYV. CDR3 coding DNA: TGCAGGGACTCCCTCTACGAGCAGTACGTC. J is TRBJ2-7 and V is TRBV29-1, with TRBD2 as a possible D gene (5 bases). The CDR3 contains 10 residues. Germline V gives CDR1 SQVTM, CDR2 ANQGSEA.

The chain links TRBV19 to TRBJ2-4, with D hard to call. The CDR3 has 12 amino acids. Trimming left V 1 base short and J 14 bases short, with 12 bases between. Germline V gene sequence: CDR1 LNHDA, CDR2 SQIVND (reference sequence). CDR3 DNA: TGTGCCAGTAGTATAGCTCGGTCAGGCAAGTACTTC. Amino acid sequence: CASSIARSGKYF.

Only one count was recorded for this clone. The chain links TRBV10-1 to TRBJ2-6; no reliable D call. Trimming took off 5 bases at V and 1 base at J, with 3 bases between the two ends. Germline CDR1 WNHNN, CDR2 SYGVQD (reference sequence). This CDR3 contains 13 residues. CDR3 amino acids: CASSLSGANVLTF. For the CDR3, the DNA is TGCGCCAGCAGTCTGTCTGGGGCCAACGTCCTGACTTTC.

The rearrangement joins TRBV6-5 to TRBJ2-3; 11 positions match TRBD2. The CDR3 loop spans 14 amino acids. Germline trimming cut 4 bases from V and 3 bases from J; bases unmatched to any gene: 0. Germline-derived CDR1 and CDR2 are MNHEY and SVGAGI. The CDR3 DNA sequence: TGTGCCAGCAGTTTAGCGGGAGGGACAGATACGCAGTATTTT. Encoded protein: CASSLAGGTDTQYF.

The chain combines TRBV6-1 with TRBJ2-7, with 9 bases matching TRBD2. From germline, CDR1 is MNHNS and CDR2 SASEGT. The CDR3 runs 15 residues. With 3 bases clipped from V and 1 base from J, the junction kept 4 bases outside the gene matches. CDR3 in amino acids: CASSDLAGRSYEQYV. DNA of the CDR3: TGTGCCAGCAGTGATCTAGCGGGGAGGTCCTACGAGCAGTACGTC.

This clone has more than one count but fewer than ten. The J gene is TRBJ1-1, the V gene TRBV20-1; D is unresolved. The V and J ends lost 3 bases and 6 bases respectively, with 11 bases between them. This CDR3 contains 12 residues. CDR1 is DFQATT and CDR2 is SNEGSKA in the germline V gene (reference sequence). The chain's CDR3 is CSASSTSAEAFF. CDR3 nucleotide sequence: TGCAGTGCTAGTTCCACGAGCGCTGAAGCTTTCTTT.

The gene calls are TRBV20-1 and TRBJ2-1; D might be TRBD2 (6 bases). The CDR3 runs 16 residues. Germline V gene data show CDR1 as DFQATT and CDR2 as SNEGSKA (reference sequence). Trimming took 3 bases from V and 6 from J, leaving 21 bases between them. CDR3 DNA sequence: TGCAGTGCTAGTCCCAGACTAGTTGGTTCGGGCAATGAGCAGTTCTTC. Translating gives CSASPRLVGSGNEQFF.

The rearrangement links TRBV18 to TRBJ1-2; D possibly corresponds to TRBD1 (5 bases). The germline V gene has CDR1 KGHSH and CDR2 LQKENI. The V gene lost 2 bases and the J gene lost 11 bases, with 15 bases spanning the gap. The CDR3 spans 13 residues. The CDR3 loop reads CASSPGLSQGYTF. The CDR3 DNA sequence: TGTGCCAGCTCACCAGGGCTGTCGCAGGGATACACCTTC.

The rearrangement uses TRBV11-2 and TRBJ2-2; TRBD2 matches 8 bases. After removal of 8 bases from V and 1 base from J, the junction contained 6 bases not matched to a gene. Germline CDR1 and CDR2: SGHAT and FQNNGV. The CDR3 loop spans 15 amino acids. CDR3: CASHPLAGNTGELFF. As DNA, the CDR3 is TGTGCCAGCCATCCTCTAGCGGGGAACACCGGGGAGCTGTTTTTT.

This clone was seen once. DNA for the CDR3: TGCGCCAGCAGTGTTTCCCAAGACAGGGTTCGGTTTCAGCCCCAGCATTTT. Amino acids: CASSVSQDRVRFQPQHF. The chain joins TRBV10-2 to TRBJ1-5; TRBD1 aligns across 7 bases. CDR1 is WSHSY and CDR2 is SAAADI in the germline V gene. The CDR3 has 17 residues. Unmatched junction bases numbered 15, after V lost 4 bases and J lost 6 bases.

The CDR3 DNA is TGTGCCAGTAGTATTTCCGGACAGCTCACTGAAGCTTTCTTT. Protein: CASSISGQLTEAFF. The chain couples TRBV19 to TRBJ1-1; perhaps TRBD1 as D (6 bases). V dropped 3 bases and J dropped 4 bases, with 12 bases sitting between them. CDR1 is LNHDA and CDR2 is SQIVND in the germline V gene (reference sequence). The CDR3 has 14 residues.